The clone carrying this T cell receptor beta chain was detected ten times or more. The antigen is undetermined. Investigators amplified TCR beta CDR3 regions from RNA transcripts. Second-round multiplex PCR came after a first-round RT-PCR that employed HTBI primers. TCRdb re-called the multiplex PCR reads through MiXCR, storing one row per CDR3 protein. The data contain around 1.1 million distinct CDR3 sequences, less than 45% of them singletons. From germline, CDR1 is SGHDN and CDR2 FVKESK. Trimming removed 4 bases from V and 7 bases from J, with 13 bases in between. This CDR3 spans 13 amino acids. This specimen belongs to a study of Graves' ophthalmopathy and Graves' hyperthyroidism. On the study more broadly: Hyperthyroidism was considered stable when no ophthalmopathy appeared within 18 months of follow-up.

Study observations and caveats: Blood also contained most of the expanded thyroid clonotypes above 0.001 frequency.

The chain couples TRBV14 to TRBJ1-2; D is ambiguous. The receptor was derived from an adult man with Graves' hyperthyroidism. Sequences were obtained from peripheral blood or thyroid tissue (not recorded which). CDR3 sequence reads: CASSRYLKGGYTF. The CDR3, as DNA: TGTGCCAGCAGCCGCTATTTGAAGGGTGGCTACACCTTC.